This paragraph reports one T cell receptor (beta chain). This table comes from immunoSEQ multiplex PCR, and its TCRdb copy is limited to in-frame clones, with some not included. Here the sample spans about 710,000 clones, roughly 72% being singletons. The germline V gene encodes CDR1 MDHEN and CDR2 SYDVKM. The CDR3 has 15 residues. The V and J ends lost 6 bases and 8 bases, in that order; junction bases with no gene match: 15. This sample stems from a study of shared clonotypes between healthy human individuals. This sequence joins TRBV28 and TRBJ1-2; 7 nucleotides align to TRBD1. This receptor was taken from a woman aged 25 to 39 in good health. Sequenced input: memory CD4+ T cells sorted from blood. Documented subset: CD45RA-negative fraction. The CDR3 sequence: CASSLSEDRLSGYTF. In DNA form, the CDR3 reads TGTGCCAGCAGCCTCTCCGAGGACAGGCTAAGCGGCTACACCTTC.